This T cell receptor (beta chain) was found in a study of shared clonotypes between healthy human individuals. Some clones are missing from TCRdb's copy, which holds only in-frame ones; the method was immunoSEQ multiplex PCR. The sample lists about half a million clones, about 85% occurring once. Trimming took off 6 bases at V and 6 bases at J, with 12 bases between the two ends. CDR1 is MNHNY, CDR2 SVGAGI, per germline (reference sequence). The CDR3 runs to 13 residues. All donors were Caucasian adults living in Nashville, Tennessee. The chain couples TRBV6-6 to TRBJ2-1; no clear D. The clonotype originates from a woman between 40 and 50 years old in good health. Some clones in this sample may be carry-over from other donors' samples. Sequencing input: PBMCs. The CDR3 loop reads CASRSGNSNEQFF. DNA of the CDR3: TGTGCCAGCAGATCGGGCAATAGCAATGAGCAGTTCTTC.